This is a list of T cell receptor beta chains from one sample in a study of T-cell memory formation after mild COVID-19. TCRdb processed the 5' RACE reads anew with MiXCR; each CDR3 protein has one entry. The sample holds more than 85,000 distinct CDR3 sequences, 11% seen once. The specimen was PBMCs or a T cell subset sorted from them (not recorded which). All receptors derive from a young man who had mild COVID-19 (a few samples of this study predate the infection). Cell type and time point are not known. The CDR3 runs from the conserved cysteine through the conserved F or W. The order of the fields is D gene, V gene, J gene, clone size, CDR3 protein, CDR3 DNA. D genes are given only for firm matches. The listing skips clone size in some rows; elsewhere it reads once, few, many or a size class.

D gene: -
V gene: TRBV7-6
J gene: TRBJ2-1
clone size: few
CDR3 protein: CASSPRMGGSSYNEQFF
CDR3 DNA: TGTGCCAGCAGCCCACGTATGGGGGGAAGCTCCTACAATGAGCAGTTCTTC

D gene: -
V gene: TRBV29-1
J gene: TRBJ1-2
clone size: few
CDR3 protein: CSVLPPQGRIEGYTF
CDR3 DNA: TGCAGCGTTCTTCCACCCCAGGGTAGGATTGAAGGCTACACCTTC

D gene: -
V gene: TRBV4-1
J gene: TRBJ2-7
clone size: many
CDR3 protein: CASRDTSSYEQYF
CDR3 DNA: TGCGCCAGCAGGGACACGAGCTCCTACGAGCAGTACTTC

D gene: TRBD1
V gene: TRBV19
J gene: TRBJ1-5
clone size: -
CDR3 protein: CAVSGTEYAGMSWSGQPQHF
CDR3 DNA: TGTGCCGTATCCGGGACAGAATATGCGGGTATGAGTTGGTCAGGCCAGCCCCAGCATTTT

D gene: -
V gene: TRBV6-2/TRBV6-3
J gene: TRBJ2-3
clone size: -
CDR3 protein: CASSSSTDTQYF
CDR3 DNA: TGTGCCAGCAGTTCTAGCACAGATACGCAGTATTTT

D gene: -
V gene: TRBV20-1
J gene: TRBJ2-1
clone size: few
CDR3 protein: CSARLVEQFF
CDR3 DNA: TGCAGTGCCCGCTTGGTTGAGCAGTTCTTC

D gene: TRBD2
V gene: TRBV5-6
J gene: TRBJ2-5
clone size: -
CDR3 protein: CASSLGGLDQETQYF
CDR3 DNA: TGTGCCAGCAGCTTGGGGGGACTAGACCAAGAGACCCAGTACTTC

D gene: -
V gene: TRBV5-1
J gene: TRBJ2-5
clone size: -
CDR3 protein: CASSSRRAGIRETQYF
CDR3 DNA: TGCGCCAGCAGCTCCCGCCGGGCAGGGATTCGAGAGACCCAGTACTTC

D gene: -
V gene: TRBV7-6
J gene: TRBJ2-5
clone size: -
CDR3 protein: CASSLRRSPQETQYF
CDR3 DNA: TGTGCCAGCAGCTTACGAAGGTCCCCTCAAGAGACCCAGTACTTC

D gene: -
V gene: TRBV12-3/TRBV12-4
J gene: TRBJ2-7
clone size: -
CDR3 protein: CASSTTGWEQYF
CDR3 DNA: TGTGCCAGCAGCACTACAGGGTGGGAGCAGTACTTC

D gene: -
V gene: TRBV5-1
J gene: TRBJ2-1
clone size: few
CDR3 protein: CASSLVGIHNEQFF
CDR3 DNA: TGCGCCAGCAGCTTGGTGGGAATACACAATGAGCAGTTCTTC

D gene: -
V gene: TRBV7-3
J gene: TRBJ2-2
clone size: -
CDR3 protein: CASSLNVPMDTGELFF
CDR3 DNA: TGTGCCAGCAGCTTAAACGTCCCCATGGACACCGGGGAGCTGTTTTTT

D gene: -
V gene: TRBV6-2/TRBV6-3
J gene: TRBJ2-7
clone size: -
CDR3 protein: CASSYPVAYEQYF
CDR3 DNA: TGTGCCAGCAGTTACCCCGTAGCCTACGAGCAGTACTTC

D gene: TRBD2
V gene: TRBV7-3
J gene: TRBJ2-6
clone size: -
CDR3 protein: CASSLSSGSYSGANVLTF
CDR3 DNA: TGTGCCAGCAGCCTCTCTAGCGGGAGCTACTCTGGGGCCAACGTCCTGACTTTC

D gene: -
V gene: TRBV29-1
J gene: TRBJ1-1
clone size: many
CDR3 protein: CSVDYGSTEAFF
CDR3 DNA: TGCAGCGTTGACTACGGGAGCACTGAAGCTTTCTTT

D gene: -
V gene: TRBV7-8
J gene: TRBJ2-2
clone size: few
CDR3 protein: CASSLRSGIGELFF
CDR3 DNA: TGTGCCAGCAGCTTACGGTCGGGAATCGGGGAGCTGTTTTTT

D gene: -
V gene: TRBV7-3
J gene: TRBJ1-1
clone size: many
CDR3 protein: CASSPRGVAEAFF
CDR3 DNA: TGTGCCAGCAGCCCGAGAGGGGTCGCTGAAGCTTTCTTT

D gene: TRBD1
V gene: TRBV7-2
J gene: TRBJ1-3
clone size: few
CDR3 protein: CASSLQIDRVGNTIYF
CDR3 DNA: TGTGCCAGCAGCTTACAAATAGACAGGGTGGGAAACACCATATATTTT

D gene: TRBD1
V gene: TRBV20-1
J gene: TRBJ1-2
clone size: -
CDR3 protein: CSARGTGANYGYTF
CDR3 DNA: TGCAGTGCTAGAGGGACAGGAGCTAACTATGGCTACACCTTC

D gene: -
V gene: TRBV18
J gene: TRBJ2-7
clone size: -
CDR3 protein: CASSPEGGHYEQYF
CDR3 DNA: TGTGCCAGCTCACCAGAAGGGGGACATTACGAGCAGTACTTC

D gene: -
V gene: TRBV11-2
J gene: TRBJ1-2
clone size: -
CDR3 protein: CASSLIPGADYGYTF
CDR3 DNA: TGTGCCAGCAGCTTAATCCCGGGGGCGGACTATGGCTACACCTTC

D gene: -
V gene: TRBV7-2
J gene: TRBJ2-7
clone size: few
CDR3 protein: CASSLVPGSDEQYF
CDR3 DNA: TGTGCCAGCAGCTTAGTGCCAGGGTCCGACGAGCAGTACTTC

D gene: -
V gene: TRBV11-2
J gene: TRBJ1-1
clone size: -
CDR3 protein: CASSLDPDRDDTEAFF
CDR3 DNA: TGTGCCAGCAGCTTGGACCCTGACAGAGACGACACTGAAGCTTTCTTT

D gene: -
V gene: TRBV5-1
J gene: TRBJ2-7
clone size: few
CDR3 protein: CASSFGRNYEQYF
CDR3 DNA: TGCGCCAGCAGCTTCGGACGGAACTACGAGCAGTACTTC

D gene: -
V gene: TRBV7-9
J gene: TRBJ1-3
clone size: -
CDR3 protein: CASSPTPGPGNTIYF
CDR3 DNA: TGTGCCAGCAGCCCCACGCCGGGTCCTGGAAACACCATATATTTT

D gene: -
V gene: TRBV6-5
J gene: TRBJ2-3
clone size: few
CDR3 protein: CASSYRLITDTQYF
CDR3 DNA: TGTGCCAGCAGTTACCGTCTCATCACAGATACGCAGTATTTT

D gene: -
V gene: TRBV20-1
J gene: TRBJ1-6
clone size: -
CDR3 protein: CSAARGYNSPLHF
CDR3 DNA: TGCAGTGCGGCCAGGGGCTATAATTCACCCCTCCACTTT

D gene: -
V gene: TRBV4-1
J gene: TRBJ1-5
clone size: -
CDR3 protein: CASSQNPNSNQPQHF
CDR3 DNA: TGCGCCAGCAGCCAAAACCCTAATAGCAATCAGCCCCAGCATTTT